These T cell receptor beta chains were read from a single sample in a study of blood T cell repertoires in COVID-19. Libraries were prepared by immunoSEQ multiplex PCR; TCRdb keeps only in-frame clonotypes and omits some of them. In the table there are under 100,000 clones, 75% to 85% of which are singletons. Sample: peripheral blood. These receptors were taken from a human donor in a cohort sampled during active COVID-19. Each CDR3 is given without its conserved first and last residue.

CDR3aa: SVGRDSYEQY
v_gene: TRBV29-1
j_gene: TRBJ2-7

CDR3aa: ASSLAGGANTGELF
v_gene: TRBV7-2
j_gene: TRBJ2-2

CDR3aa: ASGPGTGNTEAF
v_gene: TRBV12-5
j_gene: TRBJ1-1

CDR3aa: ASSSIGDTEAF
v_gene: TRBV9
j_gene: TRBJ1-1

CDR3aa: ASSSGRYSNQPQH
v_gene: TRBV13
j_gene: TRBJ1-5

CDR3aa: AWSVLAGGPETQY
v_gene: TRBV30
j_gene: TRBJ2-5

CDR3aa: ASSQSNYGYT
v_gene: TRBV12-3/TRBV12-4
j_gene: TRBJ1-2

CDR3aa: ASGPSGEWTQY
v_gene: TRBV12-5
j_gene: TRBJ2-5

CDR3aa: ASSLLATGDTEAF
v_gene: TRBV27
j_gene: TRBJ1-1

CDR3aa: ASSSQGFDEQF
v_gene: TRBV5-1
j_gene: TRBJ2-1

CDR3aa: ASRKTGGNTEAF
v_gene: TRBV6-4
j_gene: TRBJ1-1

CDR3aa: ASSLARARDFQETQY
v_gene: TRBV7-6
j_gene: TRBJ2-5

CDR3aa: ASSDSRAPYNSPLH
v_gene: TRBV9
j_gene: TRBJ1-6

CDR3aa: ASSYSIGTGGPEAF
v_gene: TRBV6-5
j_gene: TRBJ1-1

CDR3aa: ASSLSIAGGRETQY
v_gene: TRBV7-2
j_gene: TRBJ2-5

CDR3aa: ASSYSWRALITEAF
v_gene: TRBV6-2/TRBV6-3
j_gene: TRBJ1-1

CDR3aa: ASSLRTATDTQY
v_gene: TRBV9
j_gene: TRBJ2-3

CDR3aa: AGGNGDTQY
v_gene: TRBV10-3
j_gene: TRBJ2-3

CDR3aa: ASSQGPGQGYYEQY
v_gene: TRBV4-1
j_gene: TRBJ2-7

CDR3aa: ATSDLNRDGTGELF
v_gene: TRBV24-1
j_gene: TRBJ2-2

CDR3aa: ASSRPSGGAETQY
v_gene: TRBV6-5
j_gene: TRBJ2-5

CDR3aa: ASSLSGAGNQPQH
v_gene: TRBV5-6
j_gene: TRBJ1-5

CDR3aa: ASSIRGSFSGNTIY
v_gene: TRBV19
j_gene: TRBJ1-3

CDR3aa: ASKSGGSSSYEQY
v_gene: TRBV19
j_gene: TRBJ2-7

CDR3aa: AWSGPFSRGSNQPQH
v_gene: TRBV30
j_gene: TRBJ1-5

CDR3aa: SASLGTGAF
v_gene: TRBV20-1
j_gene: TRBJ1-1

CDR3aa: ASSREPTGTEAF
v_gene: TRBV5-1
j_gene: TRBJ1-1

CDR3aa: ASSSRGRGYQDNIQY
v_gene: TRBV27
j_gene: TRBJ2-4

CDR3aa: ASSPRWDSTEAF
v_gene: TRBV3-1/TRBV3-2
j_gene: TRBJ1-1

CDR3aa: ASTLLAGAGQPQH
v_gene: TRBV7-8
j_gene: TRBJ1-5

CDR3aa: ASSYIPNSPLH
v_gene: TRBV6-5
j_gene: TRBJ1-6

CDR3aa: ASSPQGHHTNYGYT
v_gene: TRBV5-1
j_gene: TRBJ1-2